One and the same sample provided the 11 T cell receptor beta chains below, sequenced in a study of blood T cell repertoires in COVID-19. Profiling relied on immunoSEQ multiplex PCR, and the TCRdb table lists in-frame clones only, not all of them. The sample contains roughly 92,000 clones, 90% of which appear only once. The sequencing input was peripheral blood. The receptor source for this set is a woman older than 75 with active or convalescent COVID-19.

The rearrangement links TRBV3-1 (or the pseudogene TRBV3-2) to TRBJ2-1; 13 nucleotides agree with TRBD2. In germline, CDR1 is LGHDT, CDR2 YNNKEL (reference sequence). The length of the CDR3 is 16 residues. The trim removed 7 bases at V and 2 bases at J, leaving 5 bases unmatched. The CDR3 protein is CASTPTSGRTYNEQFF. CDR3 coding DNA: TGTGCCAGCACCCCGACTAGCGGGAGGACCTACAATGAGCAGTTCTTC.

The V and J genes are TRBV29-1 and TRBJ1-1; D uncertain. The CDR3 sequence is 14 residues long. CDR1 is SQVTM and CDR2 is ANQGSEA in the germline V gene. Trimming shortened V by 0 bases and J by 4 bases, and 12 bases separated the two germline ends. The CDR3, as DNA: TGCAGCGTTGAAGAAGCTGCCTCCGGCACTGAAGCTTTCTTT. Translated, it gives CSVEEAASGTEAFF.

The V and J genes are TRBV7-3 and TRBJ2-2; the match to TRBD1 covers 8 bases. Trimming cost V 5 bases and J 1 base; bases outside gene matches: 9. The CDR3 sequence is 17 residues long. Germline V gene data show CDR1 as SGHTA and CDR2 as FQGTGA. CDR3 coding DNA: TGTGCCAGCAGCCCCTCGACCGGGACAGGGAACACCGGGGAGCTGTTTTTT. Residues: CASSPSTGTGNTGELFF.

This chain uses TRBV7-6 with TRBJ2-7; no reliable D call. Germline V lookup: CDR1 SGHVS, CDR2 FNYEAQ. The CDR3 extends over 11 amino acids. V was clipped by 8 bases and J by 4 bases, with 9 bases between them. In DNA, the CDR3 is TGTGCCAGCGTGGGCCAGTACGAGCAGTACTTC. Residues: CASVGQYEQYF.

The chain combines TRBV21-1 with TRBJ2-3; TRBD2 reflects the table's D call only, with no check against the DNA. TRBV21-1 is termed a pseudogene. The CDR3 loop spans 15 amino acids. CDR3 DNA: TGTGCCAGCAGCGTACTAGCGGGGGGCACAGATACGCAGTATTTT. Translation: CASSVLAGGTDTQYF.

The chain joins TRBV6-2 or TRBV6-3 to TRBJ2-7; D is ambiguous. CDR1 is MNHEY, CDR2 SVGEGT, per germline. The CDR3 covers 12 residues. V lost 2 bases and J lost 8, with 10 bases in between. The CDR3 coding sequence is TGTGCCAGCAGTTACCCGGTGGAGAAGCAGTACTTC. Translated: CASSYPVEKQYF.

This chain joins TRBV28 and TRBJ2-1; D is ambiguous. Germline V gene sequence: CDR1 MDHEN, CDR2 SYDVKM. The CDR3 runs to 12 residues. The V end lost 1 base, the J end lost 6 bases, and 4 bases lay between the germline ends. CDR3 in DNA: TGTGCCAGCAGTTTATCGGGCAATGAGCAGTTCTTC. Protein sequence: CASSLSGNEQFF.

V gene TRBV7-8 combines with J gene TRBJ2-1; TRBD2 matches at 11 bases. V lost 5 bases to trimming and J lost 6 bases; unmatched junction nucleotides: 6. Germline CDR1 SGHVS, CDR2 FQNEAQ. This CDR3 comprises 15 residues. The CDR3 DNA is TGTGCCAGCAGCCGGATAGCGGGAGGGGGCAATGAGCAGTTCTTC. It is translated as CASSRIAGGGNEQFF.

The gene calls are TRBV7-3 and TRBJ2-7, with 13 bases fitting TRBD2. This CDR3 region has 16 residues. Trimming at V came to 3 bases and at J to 3 bases, leaving 5 bases not matched to a gene. Germline CDR1 SGHTA, CDR2 FQGTGA. CDR3 region: CASSLTSGRWNYEQYF. CDR3 coding DNA: TGTGCCAGCAGCTTGACTAGCGGGAGGTGGAACTACGAGCAGTACTTC.

V usage is TRBV28 and J usage is TRBJ1-1, with 7 bases fitting TRBD1. The trim removed 5 bases at V and 4 bases at J, leaving 4 bases unmatched. CDR3 length: 13 amino acids. Germline V CDR1 and CDR2: MDHEN, SYDVKM. CDR3 in DNA: TGTGCCAGCAGTCGAGGGGGCACCACTGAAGCTTTCTTT. This encodes CASSRGGTTEAFF.

The rearrangement uses TRBV19 and TRBJ2-7, with TRBD1 matching over 9 bases. V gave up 6 bases and J gave up 7 bases; unmatched junction bases: 22. This CDR3 is 18 amino acids long. Per germline, CDR1 LNHDA and CDR2 SQIVND (reference sequence). CDR3 nucleotides: TGTGCCAGTAGGCCGACCGGGACAGGGCCGCGGGGTATGAGGGAGCAGTACTTC. It is translated as CASRPTGTGPRGMREQYF.